The 3 T cell receptor beta chains below all came from one sample that was sequenced in a study of T cell repertoires in cytomegalovirus infection. One entry per CDR3 protein, called by TCRdb with MiXCR from the reads. The sample shows about 450,000 distinct CDR3 sequences, approximately 33% of them seen only once. Material for sequencing was PBMCs. The receptor source for this set is a human donor in good health (CMV status not recorded). Some clones in this sample may be carry-over from other donors' samples.

V gene TRBV7-1 combines with J gene TRBJ2-5, with 12 bases fitting TRBD1. TRBV7-1 is identified as an open reading frame with a role that is uncertain. V lost 5 bases and J lost 3; bases outside the gene matches: 7. The CDR3 runs to 16 residues. The CDR3 sequence is CASSNWGTGGEETQYF. For the CDR3, the DNA is TGTGCCAGCAGCAATTGGGGGACAGGGGGCGAAGAGACCCAGTACTTC.

This rearrangement joins TRBV11-2 to TRBJ1-1; D is uncertain. Trimming left V 5 bases short and J 2 bases short, with 18 bases between. The CDR3 is 16 amino acids. Germline CDR1 reads SGHAT; CDR2 reads FQNNGV. The CDR3 region is CASSPLPNGPNTEAFF. The CDR3 coding sequence is TGTGCCAGCAGCCCTCTTCCGAACGGGCCAAACACTGAAGCTTTCTTT.

This clonotype has only a few counts. At one boundary the junction diverges from the germline segment, which might be a read error. The chain uses TRBV7-2 and TRBJ2-3; D may be TRBD2 (6 bases). The CDR3 totals 15 residues. Germline V gene sequence: CDR1 SGHTA, CDR2 FQGNSA. The CDR3 region is CASSPTGSPGDAQYF. CDR3 DNA sequence: TGTGCCAGCAGCCCAACCGGGTCACCGGGAGATGCGCAGTATTTT. Using reference TRBV7-2 and TRBJ2-3 for the parts outside the CDR3, the full variable domain is GAGVSQSPSNKVTEKGKDVELRCDPISGHTALYWYRQSLGQGLEFLIYFQGNSAPDKSGLPSDRFSAERTGGSVSTLTIQRTQQEDSAVYLCASSPTGSPGDAQYFGPGTRLTVL.